This is a list of T cell receptor beta chains from one sample in a study of T-cell memory formation after mild COVID-19. TCRdb reprocessed the 5' RACE reads via MiXCR and lists one record per CDR3 protein. The top ten clones hold about 40% of a sample with tens of thousands of distinct CDR3 sequences, nearly 25% of them seen once. The sample taken for sequencing was PBMCs or a T cell subset sorted from them (not recorded which). Source of these receptors: a man in his late teens or twenties who had mild COVID-19 (a few samples of this study predate the infection). Cell type and time point are not known. Both conserved end residues are part of each CDR3. A D gene is named only where the DNA matches it firmly.

v_call	d_call	j_call	cdr3_aa
TRBV6-1	NA	TRBJ1-5	CASRWGTKGNQPQHF
TRBV5-5	TRBD1	TRBJ1-4	CASSRMEDRINEKLFF
TRBV6-2/TRBV6-3	NA	TRBJ2-7	CASSYAVEQYF
TRBV19	TRBD2	TRBJ2-1	CAASAVAGDEQFF
TRBV28	TRBD1	TRBJ2-7	CASSPSGQGYEQYF
TRBV6-6	NA	TRBJ1-5	CASSSLPQGGNQPQHF
TRBV6-2/TRBV6-3	TRBD1	TRBJ1-6	CASSTGQFVHF
TRBV12-3/TRBV12-4	NA	TRBJ1-4	CASRVRRGVNEKLFF
TRBV6-2/TRBV6-3	TRBD1	TRBJ1-1	CASSYSSRTGFGEAFF
TRBV4-2	NA	TRBJ2-7	CASSQFGGGLSYEQYF
TRBV6-2/TRBV6-3	TRBD2	TRBJ2-2	CASSTPRLAPGELFF
TRBV6-2/TRBV6-3	NA	TRBJ1-5	CASNPPQGADSNQPQHF
TRBV7-2	TRBD1	TRBJ1-1	CASSPSGTGNTEAFF
TRBV9	NA	TRBJ2-7	CASSGTSGEQYF
TRBV21-1	NA	TRBJ1-1	CASSKGGTEAFF
TRBV7-2	TRBD1	TRBJ1-2	CASSLAGTVPRHYGYTF
TRBV21-1	NA	TRBJ2-7	CASRRAVFYEQYF
TRBV4-3	NA	TRBJ2-2	CASSQFTGELFF
TRBV27	TRBD1	TRBJ1-1	CASSQYEGANTEAFF
TRBV14	NA	TRBJ1-1	CASSPLWTNTEAFF
TRBV20-1	NA	TRBJ1-1	CSARDPPGVETEAFF
TRBV5-6	NA	TRBJ1-1	CASSSTTDFDTEAFF
TRBV4-3	TRBD2	TRBJ2-5	CASSQEYRLAGGFQETQYF
TRBV29-1	NA	TRBJ2-3	CSVDPQGTDTQYF
TRBV12-3/TRBV12-4	NA	TRBJ2-1	CASSFGRWPEQFF
TRBV5-6	NA	TRBJ2-2	CASSSVQADTGELFF
TRBV27	NA	TRBJ1-6	CASSFAAFYNSPLHF
TRBV6-5	NA	TRBJ2-2	CASSYSSGWELFF
TRBV9	NA	TRBJ1-1	CASSVGGMNTEAFF
TRBV7-6	TRBD2	TRBJ2-5	CASSFTAGGRETQYF
TRBV25-1	NA	TRBJ1-1	CASRWGYTEAFF
TRBV29-1	NA	TRBJ1-1	CSVGTNTEAFF
TRBV5-1	NA	TRBJ2-7	CASKVLTGPTYEQYF
TRBV5-1	TRBD1	TRBJ1-4	CASSSRQGARTEKLFF
TRBV20-1	NA	TRBJ1-1	CSARAALMNTEAFF
TRBV7-9	NA	TRBJ1-1	CASGQPGLNTEAFF
TRBV27	NA	TRBJ1-5	CASSDFDDNQPQHF
TRBV15	NA	TRBJ2-3	CATSSFLTGRDTQYF
TRBV6-1	NA	TRBJ1-5	CASKVLDSNQPQHF
TRBV28	NA	TRBJ2-3	CASSLGRISTDTQYF
TRBV12-3/TRBV12-4	NA	TRBJ2-1	CASSWDNEEQFF
TRBV7-9	NA	TRBJ1-1	CASSPPGTNTEAFF
TRBV6-2/TRBV6-3	TRBD1	TRBJ1-5	CASSRGTGVGQPQHF
TRBV9	NA	TRBJ2-1	CASGQQSSYNEQFF
TRBV9	NA	TRBJ1-4	CASSPPVGLGNEKLFF
TRBV11-2	TRBD1	TRBJ2-7	CASSSGTDYEQYF